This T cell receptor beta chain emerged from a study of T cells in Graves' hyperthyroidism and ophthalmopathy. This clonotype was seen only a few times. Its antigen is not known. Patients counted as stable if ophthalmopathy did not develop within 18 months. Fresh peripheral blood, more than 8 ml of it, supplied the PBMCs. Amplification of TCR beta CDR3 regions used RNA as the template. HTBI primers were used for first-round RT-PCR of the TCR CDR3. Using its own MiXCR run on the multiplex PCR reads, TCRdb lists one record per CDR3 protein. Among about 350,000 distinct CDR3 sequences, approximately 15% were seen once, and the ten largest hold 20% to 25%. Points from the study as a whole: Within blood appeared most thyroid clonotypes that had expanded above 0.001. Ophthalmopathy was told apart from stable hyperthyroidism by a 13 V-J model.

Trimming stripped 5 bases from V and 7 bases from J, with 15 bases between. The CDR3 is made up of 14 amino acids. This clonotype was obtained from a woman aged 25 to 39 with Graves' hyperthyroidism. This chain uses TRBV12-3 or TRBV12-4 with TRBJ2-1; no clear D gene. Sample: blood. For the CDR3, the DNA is TGTGCCAGCAGTCTCCCCGGTAGTGAGAATGAGCAGTTCTTC. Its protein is CASSLPGSENEQFF.